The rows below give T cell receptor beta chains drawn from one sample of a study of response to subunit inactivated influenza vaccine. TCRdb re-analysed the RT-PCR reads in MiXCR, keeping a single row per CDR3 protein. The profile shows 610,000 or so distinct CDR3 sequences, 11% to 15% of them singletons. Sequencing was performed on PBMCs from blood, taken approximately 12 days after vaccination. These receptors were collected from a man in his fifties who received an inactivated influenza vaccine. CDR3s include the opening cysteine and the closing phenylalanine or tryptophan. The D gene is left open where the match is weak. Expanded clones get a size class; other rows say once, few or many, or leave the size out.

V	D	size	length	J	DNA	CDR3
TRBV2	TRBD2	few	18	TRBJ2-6	TGTGCCAGCAGTGATCTCCGCGGGAGGGCACGGGGGGCCAACGTCCTGACTTTC	CASSDLRGRARGANVLTF
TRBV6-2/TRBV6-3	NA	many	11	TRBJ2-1	TGTGCCAGCAGTCAAAGCGGTGAGCAGTTCTTC	CASSQSGEQFF
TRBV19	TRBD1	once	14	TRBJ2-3	TGTGCCAGTATGCAGGACAGGGCCATCGATACGCAGTATTTT	CASMQDRAIDTQYF
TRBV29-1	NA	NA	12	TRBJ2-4	TGCAGCGTGGAACGACAATCGGGGATTCAGTACTTC	CSVERQSGIQYF
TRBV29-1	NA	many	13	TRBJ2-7	TGCAGCTTCATGGGGTACCCATCCTACGAGCAGTACTTC	CSFMGYPSYEQYF
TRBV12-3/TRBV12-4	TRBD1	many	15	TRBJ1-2	TGTGCCAGCAGTTACGGGACAGGCAGCGGCTATGGCTACACCTTC	CASSYGTGSGYGYTF
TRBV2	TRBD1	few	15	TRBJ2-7	TGTGCCAGCAGTGAAAGGTTGACAGGGGCCCGCGAGCAGTACTTC	CASSERLTGAREQYF
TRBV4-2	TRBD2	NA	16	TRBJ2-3	TGTGCCAGCAGCCAGTATACTAGCGATAGCACAGATACGCAGTATTTT	CASSQYTSDSTDTQYF
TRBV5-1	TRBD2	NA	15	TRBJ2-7	TGCGCCAGCAGCTTGAATAGCGGGGGTCCCTACGAGCAGTACTTC	CASSLNSGGPYEQYF
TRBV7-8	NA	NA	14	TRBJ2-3	TGTGCCAGCAGGAGATCAGGGTATACAGATACGCAGTATTTT	CASRRSGYTDTQYF
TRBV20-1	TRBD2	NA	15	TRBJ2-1	TGCAGACTTTCAGGGGGTAGCGGGAGGGTCAATGAGCAGTTCTTC	CRLSGGSGRVNEQFF
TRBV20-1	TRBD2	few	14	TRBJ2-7	TGCAGTGCTAGAGGCGCGGGGGGGAGGTACGAGCAGTACTTC	CSARGAGGRYEQYF
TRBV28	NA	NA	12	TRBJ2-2	TGTGCCAGCAGTTTTCCTAGGCGGGAGCTGTTTTTT	CASSFPRRELFF
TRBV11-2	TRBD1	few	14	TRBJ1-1	TGTGCCAGCAGCTTGGACCAGCAGACAGGGCTGGCTTTCTTT	CASSLDQQTGLAFF
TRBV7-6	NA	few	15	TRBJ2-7	TGTGCCAGCAGCTTGGGCGGAGCGTTTCCCTACGAGCAGTACTTC	CASSLGGAFPYEQYF
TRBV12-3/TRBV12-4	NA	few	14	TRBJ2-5	TGTGCCAGCAGTTTAGGCAGGGGTTCCGAGACCCAGTACTTC	CASSLGRGSETQYF
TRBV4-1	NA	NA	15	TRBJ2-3	TGCGCCAGCAGCCAAGAAGACAGACGCACAGATACGCAGTATTTT	CASSQEDRRTDTQYF
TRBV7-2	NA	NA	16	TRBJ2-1	TGTGCCAGCAGCAAAACAGACTACCTAACCTACAATGAGCAGTTCTTC	CASSKTDYLTYNEQFF
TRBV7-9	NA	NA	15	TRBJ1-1	TGTGCCAGCAGCCCTAGTCACTTCATGAACACTGAAGCTTTCTTT	CASSPSHFMNTEAFF
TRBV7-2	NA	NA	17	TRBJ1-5	TGTGCCAGCAGCTTAGCGCTCGGTGGGGGGTCAAATCAGCCCCAGCATTTT	CASSLALGGGSNQPQHF
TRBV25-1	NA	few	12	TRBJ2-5	TGTGCCAGCAGGGTAGGGAAGGAGACCCAGTACTTC	CASRVGKETQYF
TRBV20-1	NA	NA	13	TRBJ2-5	TGCAGTGCTAGAGCGCGACCCGGATGGACCCAGTACTTC	CSARARPGWTQYF
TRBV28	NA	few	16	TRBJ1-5	TGTGCCAGCAGTTCCTCCCGGGGGGTTAGCAATCAGCCCCAGCATTTT	CASSSSRGVSNQPQHF
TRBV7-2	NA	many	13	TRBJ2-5	TGTGCCAGCAGCTTAGATAGGAGAGAGACCCAGTACTTC	CASSLDRRETQYF
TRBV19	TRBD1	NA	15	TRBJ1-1	TGTGCCAGTAGTGAGGGGACAGGAAGATGGACTGAAGCTTTCTTT	CASSEGTGRWTEAFF
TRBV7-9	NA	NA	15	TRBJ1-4	TGTGCCAGCAGTCCAGGACGGACACCTAATGAAAAACTGTTTTTT	CASSPGRTPNEKLFF
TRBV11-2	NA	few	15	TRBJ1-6	TGTGCCAGCAGCTTAGTCACGGGGCAAAATTCACCCCTCCACTTT	CASSLVTGQNSPLHF
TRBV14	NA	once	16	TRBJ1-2	TGTGCCAGCAGCCAATCCGGACGGACGAACTTTAGGGGCTACACCTTC	CASSQSGRTNFRGYTF
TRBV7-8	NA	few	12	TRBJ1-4	TGTGCCAGCAGCTTCGGAAAGGAAAAACTGTTTTTT	CASSFGKEKLFF
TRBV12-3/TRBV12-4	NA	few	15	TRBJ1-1	TGTGCCAGCAGTTTATTTAGTGGAGATAACGGTGAAGCTTTCTTT	CASSLFSGDNGEAFF
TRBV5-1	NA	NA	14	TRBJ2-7	TGCGCCAGCAGCAAGGGGCAGGGCCGGTACGAGCAGTACTTC	CASSKGQGRYEQYF
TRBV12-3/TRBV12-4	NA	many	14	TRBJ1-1	TGTGCCAGCAGTTTTGAGGGAAAGAACACTGAAGCTTTCTTT	CASSFEGKNTEAFF
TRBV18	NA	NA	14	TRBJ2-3	TGTGCCAGCTCACCGGGCAGGGGCACAGATACGCAGTATTTT	CASSPGRGTDTQYF
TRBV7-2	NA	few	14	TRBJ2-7	TGTGCCAGCAGCCACGGGGGAGGCTCCTACGAGCAGTACTTC	CASSHGGGSYEQYF
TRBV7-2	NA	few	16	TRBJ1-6	TGTGCCAGCACCCAAGAAGTACGGACAGTCAATTCACCCCTCCACTTT	CASTQEVRTVNSPLHF
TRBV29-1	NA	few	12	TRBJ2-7	TGCAGCGTTGAGCAGGGGCCCTACGAGCAGTACTTC	CSVEQGPYEQYF
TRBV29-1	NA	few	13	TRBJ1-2	TGCAGCGTCGCTGGGACACCTAACTATGGCTACACCTTC	CSVAGTPNYGYTF
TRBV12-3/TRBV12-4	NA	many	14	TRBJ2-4	TGTGCCAGCAGTTTACCTGCTACCAAAAACATTCAGTACTTC	CASSLPATKNIQYF
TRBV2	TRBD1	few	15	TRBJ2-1	TGTGCCAGCCATAGGGTGGACAGGGGTCACAATGAGCAGTTCTTC	CASHRVDRGHNEQFF
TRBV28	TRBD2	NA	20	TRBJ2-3	TGTGCCAGCAGTTTTCCCTTCGGCCGAGGGGAAGGACTAGTAATAGATACGCAGTATTTT	CASSFPFGRGEGLVIDTQYF
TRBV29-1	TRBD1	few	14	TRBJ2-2	TGCAGCGTTACGGGACAGGGGGGCACCGGGGAGCTGTTTTTT	CSVTGQGGTGELFF
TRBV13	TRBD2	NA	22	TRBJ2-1	TGTGCCAGCAGCCCTCCTCCGGGACTAGCGGGATCCTCGCACTCGTCCTACAATGAGCAGTTCTTC	CASSPPPGLAGSSHSSYNEQFF
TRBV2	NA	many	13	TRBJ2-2	TGTGCCAGCAGTGTTGGGTCTTCCGGGGAGCTGTTTTTT	CASSVGSSGELFF
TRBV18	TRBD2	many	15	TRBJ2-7	TGTGCCAGCTCACCTGGACTAGCGGCCTCCTACGAGCAGTACTTC	CASSPGLAASYEQYF
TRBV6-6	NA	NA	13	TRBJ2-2	TGTGCCAGCAGATCCGTGGACACCGGGGAGCTGTTTTTT	CASRSVDTGELFF
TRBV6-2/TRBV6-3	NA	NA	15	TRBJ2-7	TGTGCCAGCAGACGTCCCTCCGGTACAGGAGGGGAGCAGTACTTC	CASRRPSGTGGEQYF
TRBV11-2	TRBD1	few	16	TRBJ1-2	TGTGCCAGCAGCCAAGCTGGGACAGGGCAGGTCTATGGCTACACCTTC	CASSQAGTGQVYGYTF
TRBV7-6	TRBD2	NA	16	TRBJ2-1	TGTGCCAGCAGCTGGACTAGCTCCTCGTCCTACAATGAGCAGTTCTTC	CASSWTSSSSYNEQFF
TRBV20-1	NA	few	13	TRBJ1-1	TGCAGTGCTAGGGACAGTATGAACACTGAAGCTTTCTTT	CSARDSMNTEAFF
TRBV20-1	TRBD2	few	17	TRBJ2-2	TGCAGTGCTAGTCGACTAGCGGGAGAGAGTAACACCGGGGAGCTGTTTTTT	CSASRLAGESNTGELFF
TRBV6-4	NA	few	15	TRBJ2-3	TGTGCCAGCAGCGCCTACTTGGGGAGCGCAGATACGCAGTATTTT	CASSAYLGSADTQYF